Included here is one T cell receptor beta chain sequence, with context. The data were obtained in a study of blood T cell repertoires in COVID-19. The wider study: The United States, Italy and Spain supplied acute and convalescent COVID-19 samples.

Repertoires were generated with immunoSEQ multiplex PCR, while TCRdb's copy carries only in-frame clones and drops some. The table records 150,000 to 160,000 clones, approximately 80% of them present only once. Germline V gene lookup returns CDR1 MNHEY and CDR2 SVGAGI. The V and J ends lost 4 bases and 7 bases respectively, with 11 bases between them. The length of the CDR3 is 14 residues. The receptor comes from a woman aged 45-65 years with acute or convalescent COVID-19. Sequencing was performed on peripheral blood. This rearrangement joins TRBV6-5 to TRBJ1-6, with D possibly being TRBD1 (6 bases). The CDR3 DNA reads TGTGCCAGCAGTTGGGACACCGAAAATTCACCCCTCCACTTT. This gives the protein CASSWDTENSPLHF.